This T cell receptor beta chain was observed in a study of blood T cells in healthy people across ages. Next came a second PCR, run for about 6 to 12 cycles, which used a sample-barcoded 5' primer along with a J-beta primer mix. One entry per CDR3 protein results from TCRdb running MiXCR on the 5' RACE reads. The repertoire consists of more than 800,000 distinct CDR3 sequences, with under 45% occurring once and the leading ten covering 18%. The CDR3 loop spans 13 amino acids. Germline V gene sequence: CDR1 SEHNR, CDR2 FQNEAQ (reference sequence). Deletions cut 5 bases from V and 7 bases from J, with 12 bases between.

Sequencing input: blood. This receptor was identified in a woman aged 60-75 years in good health. This chain joins TRBV7-9 and TRBJ2-1; D unclear. The CDR3 is CASSAGPRNEQFF. CDR3 coding DNA: TGTGCCAGCAGCGCCGGGCCAAGGAATGAGCAGTTCTTC.